This is a list of T cell receptor beta chains from one sample in a study of blood T cells in healthy people across ages. MiXCR, run by TCRdb on the 5' RACE reads, gives a single entry per CDR3 protein. The data show around 650,000 distinct CDR3 sequences, 32% seen once. The sequencing sample was made of blood. These receptors all come from a woman older than 75 in good health. Each CDR3 is given with its conserved first and last residue. A D gene is named only where the DNA matches it firmly. Clone size, where shown, is once, few, many, or a class for clones that have expanded.

-,TRBV20-1,TRBD1,TRBJ2-1,TGCAGTGCTAGAGGCCCGGGACAGGTATTCTATGAGCAGTTCTTC,CSARGPGQVFYEQFF
many,TRBV5-1,-,TRBJ2-7,TGCGCCAGCAGCCCGGACGGTGCCTCCTACGAGCAGTACTTC,CASSPDGASYEQYF
-,TRBV7-2,-,TRBJ2-5,TGTGCCAGCAGCTTAGCGCCGAGGGCGGAACAGTACTTC,CASSLAPRAEQYF
few,TRBV11-3,TRBD1,TRBJ1-6,TGTGCCAGCAGCCCCTACTCCGGGGACAGCAGTAATTCACCCCTCCACTTT,CASSPYSGDSSNSPLHF
many,TRBV6-5,-,TRBJ2-3,TGTGCCAGCAGCCGCGGTTCTGGGACAGATACGCAGTATTTT,CASSRGSGTDTQYF
few,TRBV5-1,-,TRBJ2-3,TGCGCCAGCAGCCCTCCAGGCGCGGGGAGTAGATCAGATACGCAGTATTTT,CASSPPGAGSRSDTQYF
many,TRBV6-1,TRBD1,TRBJ1-4,TGTGCCAGCAGTAGTCCGTTGGGACAGGGAACTACTAATGAAAAACTGTTTTTT,CASSSPLGQGTTNEKLFF
many,TRBV27,-,TRBJ2-6,TGTGCCAGCAGTTCGTGGGGCGATAGCTCTGGGGCCAACGTCCTGACTTTC,CASSSWGDSSGANVLTF
-,TRBV29-1,TRBD2,TRBJ2-7,TGCAGTGTGGGAGGGTTCTCGGCTAGCGGGGGGGCGGGTGAGCAGTACTTC,CSVGGFSASGGAGEQYF
-,TRBV20-1,-,TRBJ1-3,TGCAGTGCTACGGACACTCGCTCTGGAAACACCATATATTTT,CSATDTRSGNTIYF
-,TRBV7-9,-,TRBJ2-6,TGTGCCAGCAGCGCCCAGGGAGGACCTGGGGCCAACGTCCTGACTTTC,CASSAQGGPGANVLTF
-,TRBV30,-,TRBJ2-5,TGTGCCTGGACGACACCATCTTACCAAGAGACCCAGTACTTC,CAWTTPSYQETQYF
many,TRBV7-9,-,TRBJ2-7,TGTGCCAGCAGCCCACGGCCGGGGGGACAGGAAGGATACGAGCAGTACTTC,CASSPRPGGQEGYEQYF
many,TRBV6-2/TRBV6-3,TRBD1,TRBJ2-7,TGTGCCAGCACAAGACAGGGGGGCTACGAGCAGTACTTC,CASTRQGGYEQYF
many,TRBV7-9,-,TRBJ2-1,TGTGCCAGCAGCTTAGCCAGAGGGGATGAGCAGTTCTTC,CASSLARGDEQFF
-,TRBV13,-,TRBJ1-2,TGTGCCAGCAGCTTTTCGGGGGCTGATGGCTACACCTTC,CASSFSGADGYTF
many,TRBV6-2/TRBV6-3,TRBD2,TRBJ2-5,TGTGCCAGCAGCCTCTCCGGGGGGGCGAAGGAGACCCAGTACTTC,CASSLSGGAKETQYF
-,TRBV4-2,TRBD2,TRBJ2-7,TGTGTCAGCAGCCAAGGCTTAGCGGGAGACAGGTACGAGCAGTACTTC,CVSSQGLAGDRYEQYF
many,TRBV7-9,-,TRBJ2-5,TGTGCCAGCAGCCAAGGCGGGAAAGAGACCCAGTACTTC,CASSQGGKETQYF
many,TRBV7-9,-,TRBJ2-6,TGTGCCAGCAGCTCTGGCGGACGCTCTGGGGCCAACGTCCTGACTTTC,CASSSGGRSGANVLTF
many,TRBV20-1,-,TRBJ1-4,TGCAGTGCTTTAGCGTCGAGTTACGTGCTGTTTTTT,CSALASSYVLFF
-,TRBV5-1,TRBD2,TRBJ2-7,TGCACCAGCAGCTTGGGGGAGGGGCGCTACGAGCAGTACTTC,CTSSLGEGRYEQYF
-,TRBV25-1,TRBD1,TRBJ1-1,TGTGCCAGCAGAGATTCCGGGACAGCCACTGAAGCTTTCTTT,CASRDSGTATEAFF
many,TRBV10-3,TRBD1,TRBJ2-2,TGTGCCATCACACCGGGACAGACCACCGGGGAGCTGTTTTTT,CAITPGQTTGELFF
many,TRBV15,TRBD1,TRBJ1-5,TGTGCCACCGCTGACAGGGGGCCGGGTCAGCCCCAGCATTTT,CATADRGPGQPQHF
-,TRBV10-3,TRBD1,TRBJ1-2,TGTGCCATGAGTGAGTTCGACAGGGAAGGCTACACCTTC,CAMSEFDREGYTF
-,TRBV4-3,TRBD2,TRBJ2-5,TGCGCCAGCAGCCAAGATCGGACTAGCGGGAGAGGTAAAGAGACCCAGTACTTC,CASSQDRTSGRGKETQYF
-,TRBV29-1,-,TRBJ1-2,TGCAGCGCCTGGGAGGACGGCTACACCTTC,CSAWEDGYTF
many,TRBV25-1,-,TRBJ2-5,TGTGCCAGCAGGAAGACACCGCAAGAGACCCAGTACTTC,CASRKTPQETQYF
-,TRBV18,-,TRBJ2-7,TGTGCCAGCTCGACGGTCCTAAACTCCTACGAGCAGTACTTC,CASSTVLNSYEQYF
-,TRBV20-1,TRBD2,TRBJ2-1,TGCAGTGCTCTTAGCGGGAGAGGCAATGAGCAGTTCTTC,CSALSGRGNEQFF
many,TRBV3-1,-,TRBJ1-2,TGTGCCAGCAGCCAGGGCACTGCTGCCACTAACTATGGCTACACCTTC,CASSQGTAATNYGYTF
-,TRBV7-2,-,TRBJ1-4,TGTGCCAGCAGCTTATGGACGGGAGGGGGTGTGGGAAAACTGTTTTTT,CASSLWTGGGVGKLFF
-,TRBV25-1,-,TRBJ2-1,TGTGCCAGCAGTGAAGGGGGAGTGTCGGCGGAGCAGTTCTTC,CASSEGGVSAEQFF
-,TRBV5-1,TRBD1,TRBJ2-3,TGCGCCAGCAGCCGAACGGGGGACAGGTACACAGATACGCAGTATTTT,CASSRTGDRYTDTQYF
-,TRBV7-2,TRBD2,TRBJ2-3,TGTGCCAGCAGCTTCTCTGGACTAGCGATCACAGATACGCAGTATTTT,CASSFSGLAITDTQYF
many,TRBV12-3/TRBV12-4,TRBD1,TRBJ2-7,TGTGCCAGCATGGACAGGGTCTACGAGCAGTACTTC,CASMDRVYEQYF
many,TRBV28,-,TRBJ2-7,TGTGCCAGCAGCCGCGCGGGTTCCAAAAAGGAGCAGTACTTC,CASSRAGSKKEQYF
-,TRBV6-1,-,TRBJ1-5,TGTGCCAGCAGTGAAGGGACCCAGGGTCTTAATCAGCCCCAGCATTTT,CASSEGTQGLNQPQHF
-,TRBV20-1,-,TRBJ2-1,TGCAGTGCTAGAGATCCGGGGGGCGGATTTGTCAATGAGCAGTTCTTC,CSARDPGGGFVNEQFF
many,TRBV7-2,-,TRBJ2-6,TGTGCCAGCAGCATACTGATCTCTGGGGCCAACGTCCTGACTTTC,CASSILISGANVLTF
many,TRBV5-1,-,TRBJ2-5,TGCGCCAGCAGCTTGGGCCTACAGCTCCAAGAGACCCAGTACTTC,CASSLGLQLQETQYF
many,TRBV20-1,TRBD2,TRBJ2-5,TGCAGTGCATACGGACTAGCGGGGAAACAAGAGACCCAGTACTTC,CSAYGLAGKQETQYF
many,TRBV29-1,-,TRBJ2-1,TGCAGCGTCGGAGGGAAGAACTCCTACAATGAGCAGTTCTTC,CSVGGKNSYNEQFF